This is a list of T cell receptor beta chains from one sample in a study of blood T cell repertoires in COVID-19. Assay: immunoSEQ multiplex PCR; the TCRdb copy retains only in-frame clones and omits some. The sample records about 250,000 clones, 70% to 90% being singletons. The sample consisted of PBMCs or T cells enriched from blood (not recorded which). The receptors shown here come from a young man who had recovered from COVID-19. Each CDR3 is given with its conserved first and last residue. Fields, in order: J gene, V gene, clone size, D gene, CDR3 protein, CDR3 DNA. D genes are given only for firm matches. Clone size is given for some rows only: seen once, a few or many times, or a class if the clone is expanded.

>TRBJ2-7|TRBV4-1|once|NA
CASSHGQDYEQYF
TGCGCCAGCAGCCATGGACAAGACTACGAGCAGTACTTC
>TRBJ2-5|TRBV2|once|NA
CASSAGAQYF
TGTGCCAGCAGTGCCGGGGCCCAGTACTTC
>TRBJ2-1|TRBV7-9|NA|NA
CASSLASREDNEQFF
TGTGCCAGCAGCTTAGCTTCGAGGGAAGACAATGAGCAGTTCTTC
>TRBJ1-6|TRBV6-4|NA|TRBD1
CASPPGGFRNSPLHF
TGTGCCAGCCCCCCAGGGGGCTTTCGAAATTCACCCCTCCACTTT
>TRBJ2-5|TRBV7-9|NA|TRBD2
CASSSRTSRETQYF
TGTGCCAGCAGCTCGAGGACTAGCAGGGAGACCCAGTACTTC
>TRBJ1-1|TRBV6-6|NA|NA
CASRETGDLNTEAFF
TGTGCCAGCCGAGAAACGGGGGATTTGAACACTGAAGCTTTCTTT
>TRBJ2-6|TRBV30|NA|NA
CAWKITGLRANVLTF
TGTGCCTGGAAGATTACAGGGCTGAGGGCCAACGTCCTGACTTTC
>TRBJ2-3|TRBV5-6|NA|NA
CASSLAGVRGQYF
TGTGCCAGCAGCCTAGCAGGGGTGAGGGGGCAGTATTTT
>TRBJ1-2|TRBV13|NA|NA
CASSYQGRGLGYTF
TGTGCCAGCAGTTACCAGGGTAGGGGACTTGGCTACACCTTC
>TRBJ2-3|TRBV3-1/TRBV3-2|NA|NA
CASSQVGQRDTQYF
TGTGCCAGCAGCCAAGTTGGGCAAAGGGATACGCAGTATTTT
>TRBJ2-3|TRBV10-3|few|TRBD2
CAISEKLGGFAPYF
TGTGCCATCAGTGAGAAGCTCGGGGGGTTCGCTCCGTATTTT
>TRBJ1-2|TRBV2|NA|NA
CASSSTGNYGYTF
TGTGCCAGCTCGAGTACAGGGAACTATGGCTACACCTTC
>TRBJ1-2|TRBV6-1|NA|NA
CASSEAGGYGYTF
TGTGCCAGCAGTGAAGCGGGGGGATATGGCTACACCTTC
>TRBJ1-6|TRBV5-1|NA|NA
CASSLALAERGPPGSPLHF
TGCGCCAGCAGCTTGGCACTAGCGGAAAGGGGACCCCCGGGTTCACCCCTCCACTTT
>TRBJ2-5|TRBV5-8|NA|TRBD1
CASSSYQGEETQYF
TGTGCCAGCAGCTCTTACCAGGGGGAAGAGACCCAGTACTTC
>TRBJ2-7|TRBV18|NA|TRBD1
CASSPNRGSYEQYF
TGTGCCAGCTCACCCAACAGGGGTTCCTACGAGCAGTACTTC
>TRBJ2-2|TRBV3-1/TRBV3-2|NA|NA
CASSGSGWSAPGELFF
TGTGCCAGCAGTGGCTCGGGATGGTCCGCCCCCGGGGAGCTGTTTTTT
>TRBJ2-3|TRBV27|NA|TRBD1
CASSWGQGSTDTQYF
TGTGCCAGCAGTTGGGGACAGGGGAGCACAGATACGCAGTATTTT
>TRBJ1-1|TRBV11-3|once|NA
CASSLPRSFAFF
TGTGCCAGCAGCTTACCTAGGTCTTTTGCTTTCTTT
>TRBJ2-2|TRBV19|NA|TRBD1
CASRPNRGRGNTGELFF
TGTGCCAGTAGACCCAACAGGGGGCGGGGGAACACCGGGGAGCTGTTTTTT
>TRBJ2-3|TRBV28|once|NA
CASSAAGPDTQYF
TGTGCCAGCAGTGCCGCAGGGCCAGATACGCAGTATTTT
>TRBJ2-7|TRBV14|few|TRBD1
CASSRDSAYEQYF
TGTGCCAGCAGCCGGGACAGTGCCTACGAGCAGTACTTC
>TRBJ1-2|TRBV11-2|NA|NA
CASSGQLYGYTF
TGTGCCAGCAGCGGACAGCTCTATGGCTACACCTTC
>TRBJ2-1|TRBV7-9|NA|TRBD1
CASSPRGQGSYNEQFF
TGTGCCAGCAGCCCCCGGGGACAGGGGTCCTACAATGAGCAGTTCTTC
>TRBJ2-1|TRBV27|NA|NA
CASSPLNAVVSYNEQFF
TGTGCCAGCAGTCCGCTAAATGCGGTGGTCTCCTACAATGAGCAGTTCTTC
>TRBJ2-7|TRBV11-3|NA|TRBD2
CASSIRTSGSFDYEQYF
TGTGCCAGCAGCATCCGGACTAGCGGGAGTTTCGACTACGAGCAGTACTTC
>TRBJ2-7|TRBV12-3/TRBV12-4|NA|NA
CASSFGENYEQYF
TGTGCCAGCAGTTTCGGGGAAAACTACGAGCAGTACTTC
>TRBJ2-5|TRBV19|NA|TRBD1
CASSLTGVQETQYF
TGTGCCAGTAGTTTGACAGGGGTTCAAGAGACCCAGTACTTC
>TRBJ1-5|TRBV24-1|NA|NA
CATSDRSQPQHF
TGTGCCACCAGTGACCGGAGTCAGCCCCAGCATTTT
>TRBJ1-4|TRBV15|NA|TRBD1
CATRDRGSWNEKLFF
TGTGCCACCAGGGACAGGGGATCATGGAATGAAAAACTGTTTTTT
>TRBJ1-2|TRBV14|NA|NA
CASSQELRGGHF
TGTGCCAGCAGCCAAGAACTAAGGGGAGGCCACTTC
>TRBJ1-1|TRBV19|NA|TRBD1
CASTGGRGRLDTEAFF
TGTGCTAGTACGGGGGGCAGGGGGCGATTGGACACTGAAGCTTTCTTT
>TRBJ1-1|TRBV25-1|NA|TRBD1
CASMSLRTGGMNTEAFF
TGTGCCAGCATGTCGCTAAGGACAGGGGGCATGAACACTGAAGCTTTCTTT
>TRBJ2-7|TRBV7-9|NA|NA
CASSLVNYEQYF
TGTGCCAGCAGCTTAGTTAATTACGAGCAGTACTTC
>TRBJ2-1|TRBV7-3|NA|TRBD2
CASSLTAGGSYNEQFF
TGTGCCAGCAGCTTAACAGCGGGAGGTTCCTACAATGAGCAGTTCTTC
>TRBJ2-3|TRBV7-9|NA|TRBD2
CASSLITSGDTDTQYF
TGTGCCAGCAGCTTAATAACTAGCGGGGACACAGATACGCAGTATTTT
>TRBJ1-1|TRBV25-1|NA|NA
CASSPQGSDPGNTEAFF
TGTGCCAGCAGTCCCCAGGGTTCTGATCCTGGGAACACTGAAGCTTTCTTT
>TRBJ2-5|TRBV5-1|NA|TRBD1
CASSYGTGDGETQYF
TGCGCCAGCAGCTACGGGACAGGGGACGGGGAGACCCAGTACTTC
>TRBJ2-5|TRBV5-1|NA|TRBD2
CASSPPGLPETQYF
TGCGCCAGCAGCCCACCGGGACTACCGGAGACCCAGTACTTC
>TRBJ1-1|TRBV7-9|NA|NA
CASSSIVPEAFF
TGTGCCAGCAGCTCTATTGTCCCTGAAGCTTTCTTT
>TRBJ1-3|TRBV2|once|NA
CASSGQAFSGNTIYF
TGTGCCAGCAGTGGACAGGCGTTCTCTGGAAACACCATATATTTT
>TRBJ2-2|TRBV5-1|NA|NA
CASSPQRTANTGELFF
TGCGCCAGCAGCCCACAACGGACTGCGAACACCGGGGAGCTGTTTTTT
>TRBJ2-1|TRBV2|NA|NA
CASSEALQVQSSYNEQFF
TGTGCCAGCAGTGAAGCGCTTCAGGTCCAGAGCTCCTACAATGAGCAGTTCTTC
>TRBJ1-5|TRBV7-8|NA|TRBD1
CASSPQGAQPQHF
TGTGCCAGCAGCCCCCAGGGGGCTCAGCCCCAGCATTTT
>TRBJ2-1|TRBV24-1|NA|TRBD2
CATRASGSGNEQFF
TGTGCCACCAGAGCTAGCGGGAGTGGGAATGAGCAGTTCTTC
>TRBJ2-7|TRBV27|NA|NA
CASSLSYDYEQYF
TGTGCCAGCAGTTTAAGCTACGACTACGAGCAGTACTTC
>TRBJ2-3|TRBV6-4|many|TRBD2
CASSEGGGATDTQYF
TGTGCCAGCAGTGAAGGCGGGGGGGCCACAGATACGCAGTATTTT
>TRBJ2-7|TRBV6-5|NA|NA
CASSYSKWLGSEQYF
TGTGCCAGCAGTTACTCGAAATGGTTGGGGAGCGAGCAGTACTTC
>TRBJ1-5|TRBV28|NA|NA
CASSERLWPQHF
TGTGCCAGCAGCGAGCGGCTATGGCCCCAGCATTTT
>TRBJ2-3|TRBV11-3|few|TRBD2
CASSSGLAGTEGDTQYF
TGTGCCAGCAGCTCGGGACTAGCGGGGACCGAGGGAGATACGCAGTATTTT
>TRBJ2-3|TRBV7-7|NA|NA
CASSPDGTSTDTQYF
TGTGCTAGCAGCCCTGACGGGACTTCCACAGATACGCAGTATTTT